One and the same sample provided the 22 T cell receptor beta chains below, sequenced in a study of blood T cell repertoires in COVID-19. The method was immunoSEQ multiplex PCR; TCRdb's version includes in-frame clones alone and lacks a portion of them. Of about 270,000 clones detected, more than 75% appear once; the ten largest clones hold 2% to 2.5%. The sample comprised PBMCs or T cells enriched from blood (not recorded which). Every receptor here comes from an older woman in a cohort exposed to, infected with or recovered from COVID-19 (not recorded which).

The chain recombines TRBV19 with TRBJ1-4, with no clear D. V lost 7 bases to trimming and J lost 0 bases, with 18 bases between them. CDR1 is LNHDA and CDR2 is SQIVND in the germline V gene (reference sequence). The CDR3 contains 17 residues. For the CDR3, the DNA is TGTGCCAGTACGCGGGCCGGGATGGTTTCAACTAATGAAAAACTGTTTTTT. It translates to CASTRAGMVSTNEKLFF.

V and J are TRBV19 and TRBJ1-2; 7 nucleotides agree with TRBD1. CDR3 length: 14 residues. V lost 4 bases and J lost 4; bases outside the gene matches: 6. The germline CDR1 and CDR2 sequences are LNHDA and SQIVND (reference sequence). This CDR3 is CASSTRGISYGYTF. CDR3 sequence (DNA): TGTGCCAGTAGTACCAGGGGGATCAGCTATGGCTACACCTTC.

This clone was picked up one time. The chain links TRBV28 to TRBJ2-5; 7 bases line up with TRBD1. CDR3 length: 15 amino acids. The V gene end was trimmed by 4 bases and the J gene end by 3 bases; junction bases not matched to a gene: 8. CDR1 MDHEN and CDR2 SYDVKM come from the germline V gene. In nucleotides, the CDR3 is TGTGCCAGCAGTTCGGCTAGCAGGGGGAAAGAGACCCAGTACTTC. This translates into CASSSASRGKETQYF.

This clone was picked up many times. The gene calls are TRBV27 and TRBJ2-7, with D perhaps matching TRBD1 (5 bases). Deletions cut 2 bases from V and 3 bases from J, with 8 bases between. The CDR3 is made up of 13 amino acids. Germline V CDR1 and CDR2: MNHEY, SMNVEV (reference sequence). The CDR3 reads CASSLRGYYEQYF. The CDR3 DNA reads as TGTGCCAGCAGTTTAAGGGGATACTACGAGCAGTACTTC.

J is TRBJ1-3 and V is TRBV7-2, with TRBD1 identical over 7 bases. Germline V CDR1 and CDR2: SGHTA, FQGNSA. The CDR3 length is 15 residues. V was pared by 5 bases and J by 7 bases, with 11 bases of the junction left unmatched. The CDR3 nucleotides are TGTGCCAGCAGCCCCATTCGTAGGGGGCTTAACACCATATATTTT. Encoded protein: CASSPIRRGLNTIYF. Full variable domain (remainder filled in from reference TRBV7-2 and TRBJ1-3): GAGVSQSPSNKVTEKGKDVELRCDPISGHTALYWYRQSLGQGLEFLIYFQGNSAPDKSGLPSDRFSAERTGGSVSTLTIQRTQQEDSAVYLCASSPIRRGLNTIYFGEGSWLTVV.

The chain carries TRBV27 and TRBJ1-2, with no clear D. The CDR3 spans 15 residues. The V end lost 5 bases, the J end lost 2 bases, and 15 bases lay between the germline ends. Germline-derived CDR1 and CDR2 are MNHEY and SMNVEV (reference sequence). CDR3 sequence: CASSTRQGGNYGYTF. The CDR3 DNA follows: TGTGCCAGCAGTACACGACAAGGTGGGAACTATGGCTACACCTTC.

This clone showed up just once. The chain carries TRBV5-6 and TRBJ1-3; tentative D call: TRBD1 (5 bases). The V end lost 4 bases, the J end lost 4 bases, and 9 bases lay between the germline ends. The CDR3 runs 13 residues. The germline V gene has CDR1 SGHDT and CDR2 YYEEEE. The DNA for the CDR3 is TGTGCCAGCAGCGGTACAGGCGGAAACACCATATATTTT. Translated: CASSGTGGNTIYF.

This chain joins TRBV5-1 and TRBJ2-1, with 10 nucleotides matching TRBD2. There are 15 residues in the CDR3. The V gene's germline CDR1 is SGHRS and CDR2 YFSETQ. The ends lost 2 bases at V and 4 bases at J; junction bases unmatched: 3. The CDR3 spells CASSFETSGYNEQFF. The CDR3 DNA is TGCGCCAGCAGCTTCGAGACTAGCGGGTACAATGAGCAGTTCTTC.

The CDR3 bases are TGTGCCAGTACCAATCCGGGACAGGAAAACATTCAGTACTTC. It translates to CASTNPGQENIQYF. V gene TRBV19 combines with J gene TRBJ2-4; 8 nucleotides agree with TRBD1. V dropped 7 bases and J dropped 5; count of bases not matched to a gene: 7. The CDR3 is made up of 14 amino acids. Germline values: CDR1 LNHDA, CDR2 SQIVND (reference sequence).

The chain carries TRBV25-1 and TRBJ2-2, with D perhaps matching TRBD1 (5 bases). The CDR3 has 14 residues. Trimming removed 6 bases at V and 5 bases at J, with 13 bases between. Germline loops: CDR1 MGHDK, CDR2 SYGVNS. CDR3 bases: TGTGCCAGCAGCCCCAGGGTTGAAACCGGGGAGCTGTTTTTT. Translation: CASSPRVETGELFF.

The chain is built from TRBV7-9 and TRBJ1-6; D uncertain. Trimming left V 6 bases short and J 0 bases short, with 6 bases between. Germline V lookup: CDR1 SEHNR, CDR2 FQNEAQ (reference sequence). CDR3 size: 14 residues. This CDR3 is CASSESSYNSPLHF. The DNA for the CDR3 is TGTGCCAGCAGTGAGAGCTCCTATAATTCACCCCTCCACTTT.

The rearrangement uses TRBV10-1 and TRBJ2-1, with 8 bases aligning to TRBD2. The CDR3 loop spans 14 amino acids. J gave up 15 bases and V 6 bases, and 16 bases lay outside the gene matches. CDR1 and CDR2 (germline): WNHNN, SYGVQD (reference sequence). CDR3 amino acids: CASSEGLAPQKAFF. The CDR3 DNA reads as TGCGCCAGCAGCGAAGGACTAGCCCCTCAAAAGGCGTTCTTC.

The CDR3 sequence is CASSHPTGGGDTEAFF. CDR3 sequence (DNA): TGTGCCAGCAGCCATCCCACAGGGGGAGGTGACACTGAAGCTTTCTTT. This chain connects TRBV7-9 to TRBJ1-1; the match to TRBD1 covers 8 bases. Germline CDR1 and CDR2: SEHNR and FQNEAQ (reference sequence). CDR3 length: 16 amino acids. The ends lost 5 bases at V and 3 bases at J; junction bases unmatched: 11.

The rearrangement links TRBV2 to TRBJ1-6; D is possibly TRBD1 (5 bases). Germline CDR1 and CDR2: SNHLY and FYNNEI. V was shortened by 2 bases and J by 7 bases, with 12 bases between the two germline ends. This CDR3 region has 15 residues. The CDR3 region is CASSENGRANSPLHF. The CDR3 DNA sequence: TGTGCCAGCAGTGAAAACGGCAGGGCAAATTCACCCCTCCACTTT.

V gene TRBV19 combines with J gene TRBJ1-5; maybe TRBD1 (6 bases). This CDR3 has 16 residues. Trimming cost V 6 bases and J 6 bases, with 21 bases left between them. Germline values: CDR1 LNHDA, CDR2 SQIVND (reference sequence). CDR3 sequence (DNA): TGTGCCAGTAGGCGTACTCAGGGGATGGTGGGTCAGCCCCAGCATTTT. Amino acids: CASRRTQGMVGQPQHF.

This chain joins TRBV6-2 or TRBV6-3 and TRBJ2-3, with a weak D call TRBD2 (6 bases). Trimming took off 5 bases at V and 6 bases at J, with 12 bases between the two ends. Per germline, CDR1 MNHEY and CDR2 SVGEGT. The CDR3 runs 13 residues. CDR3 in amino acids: CASSRLVGDTQYF. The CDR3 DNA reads TGTGCCAGCAGTAGACTAGTCGGGGATACGCAGTATTTT.

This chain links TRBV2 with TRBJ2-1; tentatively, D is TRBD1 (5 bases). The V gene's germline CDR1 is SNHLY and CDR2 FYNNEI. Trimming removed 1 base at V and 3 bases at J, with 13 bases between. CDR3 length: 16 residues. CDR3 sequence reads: CASSEDQAGRYNEQFF. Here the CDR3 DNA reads TGTGCCAGCAGTGAAGACCAGGCAGGGCGCTACAATGAGCAGTTCTTC.

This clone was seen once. The CDR3 reads CSVVRGRGTGELFF. In DNA form, the CDR3 reads TGCAGCGTTGTTCGTGGACGGGGCACCGGGGAGCTGTTTTTT. The genes are TRBV29-1 and TRBJ2-2; D might be TRBD2 (5 bases). Trimming left V 4 bases short and J 4 bases short, with 13 bases between. Per germline, CDR1 SQVTM and CDR2 ANQGSEA. The length of the CDR3 is 14 residues.

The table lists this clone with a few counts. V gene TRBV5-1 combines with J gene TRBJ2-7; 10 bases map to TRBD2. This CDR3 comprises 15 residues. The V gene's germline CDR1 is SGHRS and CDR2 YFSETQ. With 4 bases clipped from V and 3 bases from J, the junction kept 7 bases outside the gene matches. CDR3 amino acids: CASSTSGTLFYEQYF. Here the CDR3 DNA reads TGCGCCAGCAGCACTAGCGGGACTTTATTCTACGAGCAGTACTTC.

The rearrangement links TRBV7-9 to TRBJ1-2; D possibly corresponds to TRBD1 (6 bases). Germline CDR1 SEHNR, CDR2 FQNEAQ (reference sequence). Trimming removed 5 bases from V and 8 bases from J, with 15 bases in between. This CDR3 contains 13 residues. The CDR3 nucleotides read TGTGCCAGCAGCCCACGGGGGGGGCAAGGCTACACCTTC. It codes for CASSPRGGQGYTF.

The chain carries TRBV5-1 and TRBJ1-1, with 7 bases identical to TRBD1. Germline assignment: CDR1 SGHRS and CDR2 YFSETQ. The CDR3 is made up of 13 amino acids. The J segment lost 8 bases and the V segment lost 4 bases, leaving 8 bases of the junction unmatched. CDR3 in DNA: TGCGCCAGCAGCCCGGGACAGCGCCAGGAAGCTTTCTTT. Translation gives CASSPGQRQEAFF.

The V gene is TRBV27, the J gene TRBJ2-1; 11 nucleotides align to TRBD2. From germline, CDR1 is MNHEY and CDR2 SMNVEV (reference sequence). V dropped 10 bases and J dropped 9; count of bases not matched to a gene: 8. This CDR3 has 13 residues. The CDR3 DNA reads TGTGCCACCGGAGGGACTAGCGGAATTGAGCAGTTCTTC. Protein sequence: CATGGTSGIEQFF.